Reported below is one T cell receptor beta chain. These data originate in a study of T cell changes during pregnancy in multiple sclerosis. Profiling relied on immunoSEQ multiplex PCR, and the TCRdb table lists in-frame clones only, not all of them. This sample has tens of thousands of clones, with about 90% found just once. The CDR3 consists of 16 residues. The germline V gene has CDR1 SGHAT and CDR2 FQNNGV. J gave up 4 bases and V 3 bases, and 9 bases lay outside the gene matches. This chain uses TRBV11-2 with TRBJ1-1; 9 nucleotides line up with TRBD1. Sample: peripheral blood, taken in the second trimester of pregnancy. The receptor's source is a female donor with multiple sclerosis, enrolled in a pregnancy study. In DNA form, the CDR3 reads TGTGCCAGCAGCTTTTCCCAGGGACAGGGCGCCACTGAAGCTTTCTTT. Translation: CASSFSQGQGATEAFF.